The clone carrying this T cell receptor (beta chain) showed up just a few times. The antigen is undetermined. The sample belongs to a study of T cells in Graves' hyperthyroidism and ophthalmopathy. Study outcomes and limitations: Onset of ophthalmopathy came a median approximately 6.5 months after the model predicted it. Also found in blood were most expanded thyroid clonotypes above 0.001.

RNA transcripts served as the template for amplifying TCR beta CDR3 regions. Initially, a first-round RT-PCR of the TCR CDR3 employed the HTBI primer set. MiXCR, applied by TCRdb to the multiplex PCR reads, yields one record per CDR3 protein. The sample carries 540,000 or so distinct CDR3 sequences, more than 45% recorded once. J gave up 4 bases and V 8 bases, and 6 bases lay outside the gene matches. Germline CDR1 reads SEHNR; CDR2 reads FQNEAQ (reference sequence). The CDR3 is 13 amino acids. This rearrangement joins TRBV7-9 to TRBJ2-5, with 8 bases lining up with TRBD1. The clonotype was recovered from an adult woman with Graves' disease, either hyperthyroidism or ophthalmopathy (not recorded which). The sequenced material came from peripheral blood or thyroid tissue (not recorded which). The CDR3 bases are TGTGCCAGCGGACCAGGGGGCCGAGAGACCCAGTACTTC. Translation gives CASGPGGRETQYF.